The following is a T cell receptor (beta chain) sequence with its context. As yet, its antigen is unknown. The data are from a study of blood T cells in healthy people across ages. Study as a whole: About one barcoded beta molecule per two T cells came from capture by template switching. General observations from the study: The study found TCR beta diversity correlated strongly with naive T cell percentage. Bulk PBMC profiling left naive and antigen-experienced comparisons inconclusive.

The trim removed 3 bases at V and 4 bases at J, leaving 12 bases unmatched. The CDR3 is made up of 17 amino acids. CDR1 is MDHEN, CDR2 SYDVKM, per germline. With a J-beta primer mix and a sample-barcoded 5' primer, a second PCR ran 7 to 11 cycles. All cDNA molecules were each tagged by a template-switch adaptor with 12 random nucleotides. Each CDR3 protein gets one entry after TCRdb re-called the 5' RACE reads with MiXCR. The table records roughly 800,000 distinct CDR3 sequences, 55% to 70% of them present only once. Sequenced input: blood. The TCR comes from a man aged 30 to 39 in good health. The chain has TRBV28 and TRBJ2-3; 8 nucleotides agree with TRBD2. CDR3: CASSFGGGRTIADTQYF. CDR3 in DNA: TGTGCCAGCAGTTTCGGAGGCGGGAGGACCATTGCAGATACGCAGTATTTT.